A selection of T cell receptor beta chains follows, all from one sample in a study of shared T cell receptors in the human thymus. Repertoires were generated with immunoSEQ multiplex PCR, while TCRdb's copy carries only in-frame clones and drops some. The profile shows under 700,000 clones, 75% to 85% of them singletons. These data were also filed under a second study, of human thymus T cells.

The sequencing sample was made of thymocytes. The receptors stem from a boy in the first two years of life with a congenital heart defect. Each CDR3 is given with its conserved first and last residue. A D gene is named only where the DNA matches it firmly. The size field is filled for only some rows; it gives once, few, many or a size class.

d_gene: TRBD1; j_gene: TRBJ1-3; v_gene: TRBV28; abundance: NA; CDR3nt: TGTGCCAGCACCCTCCGCGGGACAGGGAGAATTACCCCTGGAAACACCATATATTTT; CDR3aa: CASTLRGTGRITPGNTIYF
d_gene: TRBD2; j_gene: TRBJ2-7; v_gene: TRBV7-2; abundance: NA; CDR3nt: TGTGCCAGCAGCCCGGGACTAGTTAGTCGGAGGCCCTACGAGCAGTACTTC; CDR3aa: CASSPGLVSRRPYEQYF
d_gene: TRBD2; j_gene: TRBJ2-7; v_gene: TRBV10-3; abundance: NA; CDR3nt: TGTGCCATCAGTGAGGCTAGCGGGAGGGTCGAGCAGTACTTC; CDR3aa: CAISEASGRVEQYF
d_gene: NA; j_gene: TRBJ1-1; v_gene: TRBV29-1; abundance: NA; CDR3nt: TGCAGCGTCCCTACAGGGAACACTGAAGCTTTCTTT; CDR3aa: CSVPTGNTEAFF
d_gene: TRBD1; j_gene: TRBJ1-1; v_gene: TRBV16; abundance: NA; CDR3nt: TGTGCCAGCAGCCCCGCCTCCGGGACAGGGCGCCCTTGGGGCCGAGCGGAAGCTTTCTTT; CDR3aa: CASSPASGTGRPWGRAEAFF
d_gene: NA; j_gene: TRBJ1-1; v_gene: TRBV5-1; abundance: NA; CDR3nt: TGCGCCAGCAGCTTGACATATCCAACTGAAGCTTTCTTT; CDR3aa: CASSLTYPTEAFF
d_gene: TRBD2; j_gene: TRBJ2-2; v_gene: TRBV7-9; abundance: NA; CDR3nt: TGTGCCAGCAGGCCAAACGGGACTAGCTTCGGGGAGCTGTTTTTT; CDR3aa: CASRPNGTSFGELFF
d_gene: NA; j_gene: TRBJ2-7; v_gene: TRBV5-8; abundance: NA; CDR3nt: TGTGCCAGCAGCTCCCTGAGGAAGCAGTACTTC; CDR3aa: CASSSLRKQYF
d_gene: NA; j_gene: TRBJ2-3; v_gene: TRBV28; abundance: NA; CDR3nt: TGTGCCAGCAAGCTACTCGCCCCCAGCACAGATACGCAGTATTTT; CDR3aa: CASKLLAPSTDTQYF
d_gene: NA; j_gene: TRBJ1-5; v_gene: TRBV28; abundance: NA; CDR3nt: TGTGCCAGCAGTGACCGCAAAGGGGGCAATCAGCCCCAGCATTTT; CDR3aa: CASSDRKGGNQPQHF
d_gene: NA; j_gene: TRBJ2-3; v_gene: TRBV5-1; abundance: NA; CDR3nt: TGCGCCAGCAGCACAGCGGACTATGCCACAGATACGCAGTATTTT; CDR3aa: CASSTADYATDTQYF
d_gene: TRBD2; j_gene: TRBJ2-1; v_gene: TRBV7-8; abundance: few; CDR3nt: TGTGCCAGCAGCCTACGGACTAGCGGGAGGGGGGATGAGCAGTTCTTC; CDR3aa: CASSLRTSGRGDEQFF
d_gene: TRBD2; j_gene: TRBJ2-1; v_gene: TRBV27; abundance: once; CDR3nt: TGTGCCAGCAGTCCGACCACCCCCGGGAGGCGAGATGAGCAGTTCTTC; CDR3aa: CASSPTTPGRRDEQFF
d_gene: TRBD2; j_gene: TRBJ2-7; v_gene: TRBV4-1; abundance: NA; CDR3nt: TGCGCCAGCAGCCAAGATGCCCCCCTAGCGGCCTTCTCCTACGAGCAGTACTTC; CDR3aa: CASSQDAPLAAFSYEQYF
d_gene: TRBD2; j_gene: TRBJ2-7; v_gene: TRBV14; abundance: NA; CDR3nt: TGTGCCAGCAGCCAAAGGTCGAGCGGGGATTCCTACGAGCAGTACTTC; CDR3aa: CASSQRSSGDSYEQYF
d_gene: TRBD1; j_gene: TRBJ2-7; v_gene: TRBV9; abundance: NA; CDR3nt: TGTGCCAGCAGCGTGGCCGGGACAGGGGGCTTTGGGATCCACGAGCAGTACTTC; CDR3aa: CASSVAGTGGFGIHEQYF
d_gene: NA; j_gene: TRBJ2-1; v_gene: TRBV4-3; abundance: NA; CDR3nt: TGCGCCAGCAGCCAACCGGGACTCCCTGGCTCCTACAATGAGCAGTTCTTC; CDR3aa: CASSQPGLPGSYNEQFF
d_gene: NA; j_gene: TRBJ2-7; v_gene: TRBV7-2; abundance: NA; CDR3nt: TGTGCCAGCAGTTTAAGGTCCAGGGTGGAGGAGCAGTACTTC; CDR3aa: CASSLRSRVEEQYF
d_gene: NA; j_gene: TRBJ1-3; v_gene: TRBV28; abundance: NA; CDR3nt: TGTGCCAGCAAGAGTTCTGGAAACACCATATATTTT; CDR3aa: CASKSSGNTIYF
d_gene: NA; j_gene: TRBJ2-3; v_gene: TRBV5-6; abundance: NA; CDR3nt: TGTGCCAGCAGCTTGGCTGCAGATACGCAGTATTTT; CDR3aa: CASSLAADTQYF
d_gene: NA; j_gene: TRBJ1-2; v_gene: TRBV6-5; abundance: NA; CDR3nt: TGTGCCAGCAGTTACTCCCTTGGGGGGAACTATGGCTACACCTTC; CDR3aa: CASSYSLGGNYGYTF
d_gene: TRBD1; j_gene: TRBJ1-1; v_gene: TRBV7-9; abundance: NA; CDR3nt: TGTGCCAGCAGCTTAAGGGGACAGCTACTTGAAGCTTTCTTT; CDR3aa: CASSLRGQLLEAFF
d_gene: TRBD1; j_gene: TRBJ2-7; v_gene: TRBV9; abundance: NA; CDR3nt: TGTGCCAGCAGCGTCCGGGACAGGGGGCAGGAGCAGTACTTC; CDR3aa: CASSVRDRGQEQYF
d_gene: TRBD1; j_gene: TRBJ2-7; v_gene: TRBV5-8; abundance: NA; CDR3nt: TGTGCCAGCAGCTTGGACCCCGGGACAGCCCCCAACGAGCAGTACTTC; CDR3aa: CASSLDPGTAPNEQYF
d_gene: TRBD1; j_gene: TRBJ2-7; v_gene: TRBV25-1; abundance: NA; CDR3nt: TGTGCCAGCAGTGAATATGCTTGGACAGGGGGGGGAGAGCAGTACTTC; CDR3aa: CASSEYAWTGGGEQYF
d_gene: TRBD2; j_gene: TRBJ2-7; v_gene: TRBV2; abundance: NA; CDR3nt: TGTGCCAGCACCTCCACTAGCCCACTAGCGGGGTCCTACGAGCAGTACTTC; CDR3aa: CASTSTSPLAGSYEQYF
d_gene: TRBD1; j_gene: TRBJ2-5; v_gene: TRBV28; abundance: NA; CDR3nt: TGTGCCAGCAGCTACCGGGACAGAAGGTATACCCAGTACTTC; CDR3aa: CASSYRDRRYTQYF
d_gene: TRBD2; j_gene: TRBJ2-7; v_gene: TRBV7-2; abundance: NA; CDR3nt: TGTGCCAGCAGCTTAGATTCTAGCGGGAGGGTCTACGAGCAGTACTTC; CDR3aa: CASSLDSSGRVYEQYF
d_gene: TRBD2; j_gene: TRBJ2-7; v_gene: TRBV6-1; abundance: NA; CDR3nt: TGTGCCAGCAGTGTCGGGACTAGTCTGGGGGAGCAGTACTTC; CDR3aa: CASSVGTSLGEQYF
d_gene: TRBD2; j_gene: TRBJ2-5; v_gene: TRBV4-1; abundance: NA; CDR3nt: TGCGCCAGCAGCCAAGATGAAGGGCTAGCGGAACAAGAGACCCAGTACTTC; CDR3aa: CASSQDEGLAEQETQYF
d_gene: NA; j_gene: TRBJ1-3; v_gene: TRBV2; abundance: NA; CDR3nt: TGTGCCAGCAGTGATTGGGAGAACACCATATATTTT; CDR3aa: CASSDWENTIYF
d_gene: TRBD2; j_gene: TRBJ2-6; v_gene: TRBV15; abundance: NA; CDR3nt: TGTGCCACCAGCAGACCTGGGACTAGCGGGGTCCTGGCCAACGTCCTGACTTTC; CDR3aa: CATSRPGTSGVLANVLTF
d_gene: TRBD2; j_gene: TRBJ2-3; v_gene: TRBV11-2; abundance: NA; CDR3nt: TGTGCCAGCAGCAAAAGACTAGCGACCAACACAGATACGCAGTATTTT; CDR3aa: CASSKRLATNTDTQYF
d_gene: TRBD1; j_gene: TRBJ2-1; v_gene: TRBV6-5; abundance: NA; CDR3nt: TGTGCCAGCAGCCAGACAGGGGCAGGCAATGAGCAGTTCTTC; CDR3aa: CASSQTGAGNEQFF
d_gene: NA; j_gene: TRBJ2-7; v_gene: TRBV7-2; abundance: NA; CDR3nt: TGTGCCAGCAGCCCGGACTGCCCCGACGAGCAGTACTTC; CDR3aa: CASSPDCPDEQYF
d_gene: NA; j_gene: TRBJ1-2; v_gene: TRBV6-1; abundance: NA; CDR3nt: TGTGCCAGCAGTCATGAGGGTCCTAAGATATACACCTTC; CDR3aa: CASSHEGPKIYTF
d_gene: TRBD1; j_gene: TRBJ1-2; v_gene: TRBV7-3; abundance: once; CDR3nt: TGTGCCAGCAGCTTAACGGCTGGTTCGGGACAGGGTTACCAGGAGGACTATGGCTACACCTTC; CDR3aa: CASSLTAGSGQGYQEDYGYTF
d_gene: TRBD2; j_gene: TRBJ2-5; v_gene: TRBV7-7; abundance: NA; CDR3nt: TGTGCCAGCAGCTTTAGCGGGAGCGGTGAGACCCAGTACTTC; CDR3aa: CASSFSGSGETQYF
d_gene: NA; j_gene: TRBJ2-7; v_gene: TRBV5-1; abundance: NA; CDR3nt: TGCGCCAGCAGCTTGGTAGCCCACGAGCAGTACTTC; CDR3aa: CASSLVAHEQYF
d_gene: NA; j_gene: TRBJ2-1; v_gene: TRBV21-1; abundance: once; CDR3nt: TGTGCCAGCAGCAAAGAAACTAGCGGGAGGCCTCTTTACAATGAGCAGTTCTTC; CDR3aa: CASSKETSGRPLYNEQFF
d_gene: TRBD2; j_gene: TRBJ2-7; v_gene: TRBV30; abundance: few; CDR3nt: TGTGCCTGGAGTGTACAGGGTACGACTAGCGGTCCTCCTCACGAGCAGTACTTC; CDR3aa: CAWSVQGTTSGPPHEQYF
d_gene: NA; j_gene: TRBJ2-3; v_gene: TRBV4-1; abundance: NA; CDR3nt: TGCGCCAGCAGGTCCCGAGGGAGCTTGGGAAGCACAGATACGCAGTATTTT; CDR3aa: CASRSRGSLGSTDTQYF
d_gene: NA; j_gene: TRBJ2-3; v_gene: TRBV9; abundance: NA; CDR3nt: TGTGCCAGCAGCGCTCCATCCCCAGGGGTGGCAGATACGCAGTATTTT; CDR3aa: CASSAPSPGVADTQYF
d_gene: NA; j_gene: TRBJ2-7; v_gene: TRBV19; abundance: NA; CDR3nt: TGTGCCAGTAGTATCAACTACGAGCAGTACTTC; CDR3aa: CASSINYEQYF
d_gene: TRBD2; j_gene: TRBJ2-2; v_gene: TRBV5-6; abundance: NA; CDR3nt: TGTGCCAGCAGCTTTAGCGGGGGCCGGAACACCGGGGAGCTGTTTTTT; CDR3aa: CASSFSGGRNTGELFF
d_gene: TRBD2; j_gene: TRBJ2-7; v_gene: TRBV27; abundance: NA; CDR3nt: TGTGCCAGCAGTCCCGGGACTAGCGGGAGCCCTCTCGAGCAGTACTTC; CDR3aa: CASSPGTSGSPLEQYF
d_gene: NA; j_gene: TRBJ2-3; v_gene: TRBV4-1; abundance: NA; CDR3nt: TGCGCCAGCAGAAACTCACAGGGCCAAGGCACAGATACGCAGTATTTT; CDR3aa: CASRNSQGQGTDTQYF
d_gene: TRBD1; j_gene: TRBJ1-1; v_gene: TRBV7-2; abundance: NA; CDR3nt: TGTGCCAGCAGCCCCGGGACAGGGCGGGAAACTGAAGCTTTCTTT; CDR3aa: CASSPGTGRETEAFF
d_gene: NA; j_gene: TRBJ1-2; v_gene: TRBV30; abundance: NA; CDR3nt: TGTGCCTGGAGTGTACAGTATGGCTACACCTTC; CDR3aa: CAWSVQYGYTF
d_gene: TRBD2; j_gene: TRBJ2-3; v_gene: TRBV7-3; abundance: NA; CDR3nt: TGTGCCAGCAGTCCCAGATGGGAGGGCCAAGATACGCAGTATTTT; CDR3aa: CASSPRWEGQDTQYF
d_gene: TRBD1; j_gene: TRBJ2-6; v_gene: TRBV30; abundance: NA; CDR3nt: TGTGCCTGGGGCAGGGGGCTTGGGGCCAACGTCCTGACTTTC; CDR3aa: CAWGRGLGANVLTF
d_gene: TRBD1; j_gene: TRBJ2-7; v_gene: TRBV28; abundance: NA; CDR3nt: TGTGCCAGCACCCGAGGGGGCAGGGAACCTACCTACGAGCAGTACTTC; CDR3aa: CASTRGGREPTYEQYF
d_gene: TRBD1; j_gene: TRBJ2-7; v_gene: TRBV27; abundance: NA; CDR3nt: TGTGCCAGCCCGCCCGCGAGGGGGCTTCCCTACGAGCAGTACTTC; CDR3aa: CASPPARGLPYEQYF
d_gene: NA; j_gene: TRBJ2-3; v_gene: TRBV28; abundance: few; CDR3nt: TGTGCCAGCAGTTTAGGGGGGAGCACAGATACGCAGTATTTT; CDR3aa: CASSLGGSTDTQYF